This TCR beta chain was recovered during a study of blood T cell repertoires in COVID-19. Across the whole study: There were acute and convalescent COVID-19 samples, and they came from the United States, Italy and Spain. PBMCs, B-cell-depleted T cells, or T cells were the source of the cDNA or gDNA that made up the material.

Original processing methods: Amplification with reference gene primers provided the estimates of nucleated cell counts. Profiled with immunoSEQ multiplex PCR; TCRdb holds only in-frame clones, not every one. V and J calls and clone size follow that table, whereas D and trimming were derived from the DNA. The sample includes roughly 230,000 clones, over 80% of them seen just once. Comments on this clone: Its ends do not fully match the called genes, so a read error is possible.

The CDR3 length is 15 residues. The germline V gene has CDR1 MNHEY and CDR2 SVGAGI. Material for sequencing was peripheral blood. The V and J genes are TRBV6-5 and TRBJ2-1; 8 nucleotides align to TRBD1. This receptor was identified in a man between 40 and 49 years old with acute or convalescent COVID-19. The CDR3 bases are TGTGCCAGCAGGCCGGGACAGGCCTCCTATAATGAGCAGTTCTTC. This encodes CASRPGQASYNEQFF.